This T cell receptor (beta chain) derives from a study of T cell responses to AZD1222 COVID-19 vaccine. Study conclusions and caveats: Spike was spanned by vaccine-associated CD4 TCRs, which were dominant at 160-218 and 743-854. Just 5 to 7 people given AZD1222 tested seropositive at baseline. Mostly white British, mostly female donors; authors suggested clonal diversity may be underestimated. Unmutated variant regions are reportedly targeted by nearly half of spike-specific TCRs.

The germline V gene encodes CDR1 ENHRY and CDR2 SYGVKD. CDR3 length equals 19 residues. With 0 bases clipped from V and 1 base from J, the junction kept 13 bases outside the gene matches. The repertoire was sequenced with immunoSEQ multiplex PCR; TCRdb's copy has only in-frame clones and lacks some. Of 85,000 to 130,000 clones in the sample, about 89% were seen once. In regard to this clone: Its antigen is undetermined.

The sequence was obtained from an adult in good health. The chain combines TRBV10-3 with TRBJ2-7; 9 bases fit TRBD2. This specimen consisted of peripheral blood, obtained on day 0 of AZD1222 vaccination. The CDR3 region is CAISESGGLAGLSSYEQYF. CDR3 nucleotides: TGTGCCATCAGTGAGTCGGGGGGGCTAGCGGGACTGTCGTCCTACGAGCAGTACTTC.